These T cell receptor beta chains were read from a single sample in a study of blood T cell repertoires in COVID-19. TCRdb keeps only in-frame clones here, not all; method: immunoSEQ multiplex PCR. Among 250,000 or so clones listed, approximately 80% were seen once. The sequenced sample was peripheral blood. All receptors derive from an older man with acute or convalescent COVID-19. Both conserved end residues are part of each CDR3. The D gene is left open where the match is weak. For some rows the clone size is stated as once, few or many, or as a class when expanded; others skip it.

J: TRBJ1-2; size: few; V: TRBV6-2/TRBV6-3; D: TRBD1; CDR3: CASSSSGQGAYGYTF; DNA: TGTGCCAGCAGCTCAAGCGGACAGGGGGCCTATGGCTACACCTTC
J: TRBJ1-6; size: NA; V: TRBV6-5; D: NA; CDR3: CASRWRPNSPLHF; DNA: TGTGCCAGCAGGTGGCGGCCTAATTCACCCCTCCACTTT
J: TRBJ2-7; size: NA; V: TRBV29-1; D: TRBD1; CDR3: CSAGTGFYEQYF; DNA: TGCAGCGCTGGGACAGGATTCTACGAGCAGTACTTC
J: TRBJ1-1; size: NA; V: TRBV5-6; D: NA; CDR3: CASSLGSLRNTEAFF; DNA: TGTGCCAGCAGCTTGGGGTCACTTAGGAACACTGAAGCTTTCTTT
J: TRBJ2-3; size: NA; V: TRBV7-8; D: TRBD2; CDR3: CASSLSIAGGHADTQYF; DNA: TGTGCCAGCAGCTTAAGTATCGCGGGAGGGCACGCAGATACGCAGTATTTT
J: TRBJ1-2; size: NA; V: TRBV19; D: TRBD1; CDR3: CASTLSTKTGSTVYGYTF; DNA: TGTGCCAGTACCTTATCCACGAAGACAGGGTCAACCGTCTATGGCTACACCTTC
J: TRBJ2-3; size: NA; V: TRBV30; D: NA; CDR3: CAWSTGYTDTQYF; DNA: TGTGCCTGGAGTACAGGTTACACAGATACGCAGTATTTT
J: TRBJ1-3; size: NA; V: TRBV9; D: NA; CDR3: CASSAGGQSGNTIYF; DNA: TGTGCCAGCAGCGCCGGAGGGCAATCTGGAAACACCATATATTTT
J: TRBJ2-7; size: NA; V: TRBV7-9; D: NA; CDR3: CASSYWALGSTYEQYF; DNA: TGTGCCAGCAGTTATTGGGCTTTGGGCAGCACCTACGAGCAGTACTTC
J: TRBJ1-4; size: once; V: TRBV5-5; D: NA; CDR3: CASSLVQGYEKLFF; DNA: TGTGCCAGCAGCTTGGTCCAGGGTTATGAAAAACTGTTTTTT
J: TRBJ2-5; size: NA; V: TRBV12-5; D: NA; CDR3: CASARIAETQYF; DNA: TGTGCTAGTGCGAGAATCGCGGAGACCCAGTACTTC
J: TRBJ2-7; size: NA; V: TRBV2; D: TRBD1; CDR3: CATSGTDKYEQYF; DNA: TGTGCCACATCCGGGACAGACAAATACGAGCAGTACTTC
J: TRBJ2-1; size: NA; V: TRBV5-1; D: NA; CDR3: CASSWEFRGSSYNEQFF; DNA: TGCGCCAGCAGCTGGGAGTTCAGGGGTAGCTCCTACAATGAGCAGTTCTTC
J: TRBJ2-7; size: NA; V: TRBV6-5; D: NA; CDR3: CASTPGSQQYF; DNA: TGTGCCAGCACACCAGGGTCCCAGCAGTACTTC
J: TRBJ1-2; size: NA; V: TRBV9; D: TRBD1; CDR3: CASSAMTGGVYGYTF; DNA: TGTGCCAGCAGCGCAATGACAGGGGGCGTCTATGGCTACACCTTC
J: TRBJ1-5; size: NA; V: TRBV2; D: NA; CDR3: CASRPDWQSNQPQHF; DNA: TGTGCCAGCAGACCCGACTGGCAGAGCAATCAGCCCCAGCATTTT
J: TRBJ2-6; size: NA; V: TRBV29-1; D: TRBD1; CDR3: CSARTGAFSGANVLTF; DNA: TGCAGCGCACGGACAGGGGCCTTTTCTGGGGCCAACGTCCTGACTTTC
J: TRBJ2-7; size: NA; V: TRBV12-3/TRBV12-4; D: TRBD2; CDR3: CASSSGSKYEQYF; DNA: TGTGCCAGCAGTAGCGGGAGTAAGTACGAGCAGTACTTC
J: TRBJ1-2; size: NA; V: TRBV3-1/TRBV3-2; D: NA; CDR3: CASSQVMTDSVYGYTF; DNA: TGTGCCAGCAGCCAAGTTATGACGGACTCCGTCTATGGCTACACCTTC
J: TRBJ1-5; size: NA; V: TRBV3-1/TRBV3-2; D: NA; CDR3: CASSPGPHQPQHF; DNA: TGTGCCAGCAGCCCCGGTCCTCATCAGCCCCAGCATTTT
J: TRBJ1-4; size: few; V: TRBV5-1; D: NA; CDR3: CASSPGGYRPNEKLFF; DNA: TGCGCCAGCAGCCCGGGGGGATACAGGCCTAATGAAAAACTGTTTTTT
J: TRBJ1-2; size: NA; V: TRBV28; D: NA; CDR3: CASSLRGAGKSYGYTF; DNA: TGTGCCAGCAGTTTACGGGGGGCAGGAAAGTCCTATGGCTACACCTTC
J: TRBJ1-1; size: NA; V: TRBV5-6; D: TRBD1; CDR3: CASSLFGDRGLNTEAFF; DNA: TGTGCCAGCAGCTTGTTTGGGGACAGGGGATTAAACACTGAAGCTTTCTTT
J: TRBJ1-5; size: NA; V: TRBV4-2; D: NA; CDR3: CASSQVLNQPQHF; DNA: TGTGCCAGCAGCCAAGTTCTCAATCAGCCCCAGCATTTT
J: TRBJ1-1; size: NA; V: TRBV5-1; D: NA; CDR3: CASSLDGLGYTEAFF; DNA: TGCGCCAGCAGCTTGGATGGGTTGGGCTACACTGAAGCTTTCTTT
J: TRBJ1-4; size: once; V: TRBV24-1; D: NA; CDR3: CATSDATGPEKLFF; DNA: TGTGCCACCAGTGATGCGACAGGCCCTGAAAAACTGTTTTTT
J: TRBJ1-6; size: NA; V: TRBV5-1; D: TRBD1; CDR3: CASSLAGQNYNSPLHF; DNA: TGCGCCAGCAGCTTGGCGGGACAGAACTATAATTCACCCCTCCACTTT
J: TRBJ2-7; size: NA; V: TRBV6-5; D: TRBD2; CDR3: CASRPRVPGLYEQYF; DNA: TGTGCCAGCAGACCGAGAGTCCCGGGACTATACGAGCAGTACTTC
J: TRBJ1-3; size: NA; V: TRBV18; D: TRBD1; CDR3: CASSPGQVHSGNTIYF; DNA: TGTGCCAGCTCACCTGGACAGGTACACTCTGGAAACACCATATATTTT
J: TRBJ2-7; size: once; V: TRBV11-2; D: TRBD2; CDR3: CASSLHLAGGRSDQYF; DNA: TGTGCCAGCAGCTTACACCTGGCGGGAGGCAGATCAGATCAGTACTTC
J: TRBJ2-1; size: NA; V: TRBV7-9; D: TRBD1; CDR3: CASSLTGTYNEQFF; DNA: TGTGCCAGCAGCTTGACAGGGACCTACAATGAGCAGTTCTTC
J: TRBJ2-3; size: few; V: TRBV27; D: TRBD1; CDR3: CASSLLQGAGTDTQYF; DNA: TGTGCCAGCAGTTTGCTACAGGGGGCTGGCACAGATACGCAGTATTTT
J: TRBJ1-2; size: once; V: TRBV15; D: NA; CDR3: CATSRERGLGYGYTF; DNA: TGTGCCACCAGCAGAGAAAGGGGTCTTGGCTATGGCTACACCTTC
J: TRBJ2-5; size: NA; V: TRBV5-6; D: NA; CDR3: CASLLPGETQYF; DNA: TGTGCCAGCTTGCTACCGGGAGAGACCCAGTACTTC
J: TRBJ1-4; size: NA; V: TRBV6-2/TRBV6-3; D: TRBD1; CDR3: CASSGLRGPNEKLFF; DNA: TGTGCCAGCAGTGGGCTCAGGGGGCCTAATGAAAAACTGTTTTTT
J: TRBJ1-4; size: NA; V: TRBV15; D: NA; CDR3: CATSRSGSEEKLFF; DNA: TGTGCCACCAGCAGATCAGGGTCCGAGGAAAAACTGTTTTTT
J: TRBJ1-4; size: NA; V: TRBV27; D: NA; CDR3: CASSLRRIRGEKLFF; DNA: TGTGCCAGCAGCCTTCGGAGGATCCGTGGAGAAAAACTGTTTTTT
J: TRBJ1-3; size: few; V: TRBV2; D: NA; CDR3: CASLGIQKGNTIYF; DNA: TGTGCCAGCTTGGGCATCCAGAAGGGAAACACCATATATTTT
J: TRBJ2-4; size: NA; V: TRBV19; D: TRBD1; CDR3: CASSKGRQGIGAPKNIQYF; DNA: TGTGCCAGTAGTAAGGGGAGACAGGGGATAGGGGCCCCCAAAAACATTCAGTACTTC
J: TRBJ1-6; size: NA; V: TRBV9; D: TRBD1; CDR3: CASSAQGNSPLHF; DNA: TGTGCCAGCAGCGCACAGGGGAACTCACCCCTCCACTTT
J: TRBJ2-3; size: NA; V: TRBV28; D: TRBD1; CDR3: CASSSFYLGQDTDTQYF; DNA: TGTGCCAGCAGTAGTTTCTACCTTGGACAGGACACAGATACGCAGTATTTT
J: TRBJ2-7; size: NA; V: TRBV30; D: TRBD1; CDR3: CAWSDPGTGNYEQYF; DNA: TGTGCCTGGAGTGACCCCGGGACAGGGAACTACGAGCAGTACTTC
J: TRBJ1-1; size: once; V: TRBV28; D: NA; CDR3: CASRITGTNTEAFF; DNA: TGTGCCAGCAGGATCACAGGGACGAACACTGAAGCTTTCTTT
J: TRBJ2-7; size: NA; V: TRBV20-1; D: TRBD2; CDR3: CSASLPSGFYEQYF; DNA: TGCAGTGCTAGTTTGCCTAGCGGGTTCTACGAGCAGTACTTC
J: TRBJ1-5; size: NA; V: TRBV5-4; D: TRBD1; CDR3: CASSLGPGQPNQPQHF; DNA: TGTGCCAGCAGCTTGGGCCCGGGACAGCCCAATCAGCCCCAGCATTTT
J: TRBJ2-3; size: NA; V: TRBV19; D: NA; CDR3: CASSTSQGDTQYF; DNA: TGTGCCAGTAGTACGTCCCAGGGAGATACGCAGTATTTT
J: TRBJ2-7; size: NA; V: TRBV5-4; D: NA; CDR3: CASSWSSGYEQYF; DNA: TGTGCCAGCAGCTGGTCTTCAGGCTACGAGCAGTACTTC
J: TRBJ2-7; size: NA; V: TRBV10-3; D: TRBD1; CDR3: CAIRHPGQPYEQYF; DNA: TGTGCCATCAGACATCCGGGACAGCCGTACGAGCAGTACTTC
J: TRBJ2-7; size: NA; V: TRBV18; D: NA; CDR3: CASSGGASRSYEQYF; DNA: TGTGCCAGCTCCGGGGGAGCATCTCGCTCCTACGAGCAGTACTTC
J: TRBJ2-7; size: NA; V: TRBV5-5; D: NA; CDR3: CASSLRRGSSYEQYF; DNA: TGTGCCAGCAGCTTGCGGCGGGGAAGCTCCTACGAGCAGTACTTC
J: TRBJ2-1; size: once; V: TRBV19; D: TRBD2; CDR3: CASTPGGGLYNEQFF; DNA: TGTGCCAGTACCCCCGGGGGAGGGCTCTACAATGAGCAGTTCTTC
J: TRBJ1-2; size: NA; V: TRBV3-1/TRBV3-2; D: NA; CDR3: CASSHGLSWEGGYTF; DNA: TGTGCCAGCAGCCACGGGCTTTCATGGGAGGGGGGCTACACCTTC